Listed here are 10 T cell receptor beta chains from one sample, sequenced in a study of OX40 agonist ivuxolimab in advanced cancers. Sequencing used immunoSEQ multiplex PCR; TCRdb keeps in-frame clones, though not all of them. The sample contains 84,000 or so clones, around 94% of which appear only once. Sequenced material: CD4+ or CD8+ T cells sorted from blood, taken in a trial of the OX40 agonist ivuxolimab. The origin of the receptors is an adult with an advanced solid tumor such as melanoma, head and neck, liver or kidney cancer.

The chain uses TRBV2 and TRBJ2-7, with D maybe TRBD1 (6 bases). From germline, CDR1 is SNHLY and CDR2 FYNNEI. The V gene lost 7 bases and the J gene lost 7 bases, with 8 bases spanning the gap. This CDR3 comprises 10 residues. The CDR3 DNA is TGTGCCAGCAACGACAGGGAGCAGTACTTC. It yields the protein CASNDREQYF.

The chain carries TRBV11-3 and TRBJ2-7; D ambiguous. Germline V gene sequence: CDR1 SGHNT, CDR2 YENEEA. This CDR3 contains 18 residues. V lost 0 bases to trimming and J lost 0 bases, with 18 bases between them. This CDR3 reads CASSLDSPWQESSYEQYF. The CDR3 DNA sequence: TGTGCCAGCAGCTTAGATTCCCCATGGCAGGAGAGCTCCTACGAGCAGTACTTC.

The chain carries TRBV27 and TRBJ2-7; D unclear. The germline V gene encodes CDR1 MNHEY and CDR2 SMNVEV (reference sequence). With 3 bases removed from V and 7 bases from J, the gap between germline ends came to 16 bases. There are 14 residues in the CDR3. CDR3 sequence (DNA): TGTGCCAGCAGTTTCCGACTCACAATGTATGAGCAGTACTTC. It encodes CASSFRLTMYEQYF.

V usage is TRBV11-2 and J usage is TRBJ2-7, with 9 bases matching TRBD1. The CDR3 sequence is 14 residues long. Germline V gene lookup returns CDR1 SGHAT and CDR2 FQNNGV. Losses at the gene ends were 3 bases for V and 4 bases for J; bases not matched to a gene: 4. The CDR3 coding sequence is TGTGCCAGCAGCTTCGGGACAGGGTTGTACGAGCAGTACTTC. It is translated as CASSFGTGLYEQYF.

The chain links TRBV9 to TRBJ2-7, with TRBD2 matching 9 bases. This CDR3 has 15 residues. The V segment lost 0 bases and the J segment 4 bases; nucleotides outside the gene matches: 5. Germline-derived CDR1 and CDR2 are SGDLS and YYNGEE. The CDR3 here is CASSVGAAGGYEQYF. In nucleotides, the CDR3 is TGTGCCAGCAGCGTAGGTGCAGCGGGAGGATACGAGCAGTACTTC. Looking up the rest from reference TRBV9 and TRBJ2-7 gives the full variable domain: DSGVTQTPKHLITATGQRVTLRCSPRSGDLSVYWYQQSLDQGLQFLIQYYNGEERAKGNILERFSAQQFPDLHSELNLSSLELGDSALYFCASSVGAAGGYEQYFGPGTRLTVT.

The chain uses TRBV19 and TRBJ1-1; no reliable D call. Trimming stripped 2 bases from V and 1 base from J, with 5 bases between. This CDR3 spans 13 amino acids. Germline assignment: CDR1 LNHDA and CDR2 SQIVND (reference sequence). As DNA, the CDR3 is TGTGCCAGTAGTATACGCGGGAACACTGAAGCTTTCTTT. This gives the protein CASSIRGNTEAFF.

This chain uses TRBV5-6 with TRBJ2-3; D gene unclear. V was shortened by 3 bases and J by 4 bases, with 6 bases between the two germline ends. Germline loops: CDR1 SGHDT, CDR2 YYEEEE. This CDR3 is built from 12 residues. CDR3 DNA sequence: TGTGCCAGCAGCTGGGGATCAGATACGCAGTATTTT. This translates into CASSWGSDTQYF.

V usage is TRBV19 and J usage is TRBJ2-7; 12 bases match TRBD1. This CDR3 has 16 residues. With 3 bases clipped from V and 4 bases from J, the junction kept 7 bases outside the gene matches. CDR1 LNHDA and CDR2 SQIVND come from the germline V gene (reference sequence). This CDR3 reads CASSMGQGAFFYEQYF. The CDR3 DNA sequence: TGTGCCAGTAGTATGGGACAGGGGGCGTTTTTTTACGAGCAGTACTTC.

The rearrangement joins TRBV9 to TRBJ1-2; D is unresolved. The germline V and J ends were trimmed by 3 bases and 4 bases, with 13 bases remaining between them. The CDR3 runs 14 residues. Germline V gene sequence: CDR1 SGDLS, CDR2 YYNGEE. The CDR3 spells CASSGWDASYGYTF. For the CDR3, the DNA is TGTGCCAGCAGCGGTTGGGATGCTTCCTATGGCTACACCTTC.

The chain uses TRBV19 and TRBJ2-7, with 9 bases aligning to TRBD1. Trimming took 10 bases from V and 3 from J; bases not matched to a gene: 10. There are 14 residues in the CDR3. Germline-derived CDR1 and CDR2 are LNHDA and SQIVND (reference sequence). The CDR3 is CATQAGTGHYEQYF. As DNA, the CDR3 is TGTGCCACCCAGGCGGGGACAGGGCACTACGAGCAGTACTTC. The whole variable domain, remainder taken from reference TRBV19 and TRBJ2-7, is DGGITQSPKYLFRKEGQNVTLSCEQNLNHDAMYWYRQDPGQGLRLIYYSQIVNDFQKGDIAEGYSVSREKKESFPLTVTSAQKNPTAFYLCATQAGTGHYEQYFGPGTRLTVT.